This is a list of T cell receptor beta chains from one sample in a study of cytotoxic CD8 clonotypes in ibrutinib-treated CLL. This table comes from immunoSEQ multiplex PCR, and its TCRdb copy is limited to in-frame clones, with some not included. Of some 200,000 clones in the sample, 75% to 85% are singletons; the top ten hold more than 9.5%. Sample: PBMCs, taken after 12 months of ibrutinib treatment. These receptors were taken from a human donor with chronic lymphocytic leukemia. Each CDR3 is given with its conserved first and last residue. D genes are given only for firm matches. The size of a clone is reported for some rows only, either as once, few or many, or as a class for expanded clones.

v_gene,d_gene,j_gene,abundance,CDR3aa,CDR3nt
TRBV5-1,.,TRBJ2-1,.,CASSWDSNEQFF,TGCGCCAGCAGCTGGGACTCCAATGAGCAGTTCTTC
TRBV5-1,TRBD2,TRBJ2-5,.,CASSFRGGETQYF,TGCGCCAGCAGCTTCCGCGGGGGAGAGACCCAGTACTTC
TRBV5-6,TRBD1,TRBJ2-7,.,CASSFGQGVGEQYF,TGTGCCAGCAGCTTCGGACAGGGTGTGGGAGAGCAGTACTTC
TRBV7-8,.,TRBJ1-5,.,CASSLLRDSNQPQHF,TGTGCCAGCAGCCTTTTGCGGGATAGCAATCAGCCCCAGCATTTT
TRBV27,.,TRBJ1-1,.,CASSWHEGTEAFF,TGTGCCAGCAGTTGGCACGAAGGCACTGAAGCTTTCTTT
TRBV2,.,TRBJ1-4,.,CASRGPNEKLFF,TGTGCCAGCAGGGGTCCTAATGAAAAACTGTTTTTT
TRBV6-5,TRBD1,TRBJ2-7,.,CASSRAGTGPYEQYF,TGTGCCAGCAGTCGCGCCGGGACAGGCCCTTACGAGCAGTACTTC
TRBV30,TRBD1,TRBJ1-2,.,CAWSLRQGTYGYTF,TGTGCCTGGAGTTTAAGACAGGGTACCTATGGCTACACCTTC
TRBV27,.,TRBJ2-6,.,CASSLGDVLTF,TGTGCCAGCAGTTTGGGTGACGTCCTGACTTTC
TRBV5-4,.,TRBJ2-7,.,CASSFSDYEQYF,TGTGCCAGCAGCTTTTCAGACTACGAGCAGTACTTC
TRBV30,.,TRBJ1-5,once,CAWSSGVRPQHF,TGTGCCTGGAGTTCGGGGGTCAGGCCCCAGCATTTT
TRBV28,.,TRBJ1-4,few,CASSPTASFGGEKLFF,TGTGCCAGCAGTCCGACGGCCTCTTTTGGCGGAGAAAAACTGTTTTTT